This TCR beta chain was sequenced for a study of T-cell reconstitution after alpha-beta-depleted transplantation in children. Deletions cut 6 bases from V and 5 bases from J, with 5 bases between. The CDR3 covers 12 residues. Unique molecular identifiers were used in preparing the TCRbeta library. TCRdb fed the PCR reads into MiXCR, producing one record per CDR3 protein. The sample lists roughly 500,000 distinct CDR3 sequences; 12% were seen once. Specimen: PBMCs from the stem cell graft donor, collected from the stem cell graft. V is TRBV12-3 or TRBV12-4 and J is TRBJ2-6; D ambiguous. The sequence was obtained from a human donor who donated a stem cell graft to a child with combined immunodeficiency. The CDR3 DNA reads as TGTGCCAGCAGCTCCTGGGCCAACGTCCTGACTTTC. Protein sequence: CASSSWANVLTF.